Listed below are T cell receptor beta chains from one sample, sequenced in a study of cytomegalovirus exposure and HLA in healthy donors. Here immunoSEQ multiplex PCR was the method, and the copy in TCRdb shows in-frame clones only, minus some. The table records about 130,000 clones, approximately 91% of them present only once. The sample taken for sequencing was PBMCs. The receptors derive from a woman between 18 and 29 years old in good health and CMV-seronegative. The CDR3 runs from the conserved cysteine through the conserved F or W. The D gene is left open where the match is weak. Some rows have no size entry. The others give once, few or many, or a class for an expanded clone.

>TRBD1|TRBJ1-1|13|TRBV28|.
CASSLHRGLEAFF
TGTGCCAGCAGTTTGCACAGGGGACTTGAAGCTTTCTTT
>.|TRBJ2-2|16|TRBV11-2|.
CASSLDWAANTGELFF
TGTGCCAGCAGCTTAGATTGGGCAGCGAACACCGGGGAGCTGTTTTTT
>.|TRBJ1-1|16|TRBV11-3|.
CASSLGRTEGYSEAFF
TGTGCCAGCAGCTTAGGCCGGACAGAGGGGTATTCTGAAGCTTTCTTT
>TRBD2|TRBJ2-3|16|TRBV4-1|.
CASSQDLSGSPDTQYF
TGCGCCAGCAGCCAAGATCTTAGCGGGAGCCCAGATACGCAGTATTTT
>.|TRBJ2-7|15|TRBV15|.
CATSSRLARSYEQYF
TGTGCCACCAGCAGCAGATTGGCCCGCTCCTACGAGCAGTACTTC
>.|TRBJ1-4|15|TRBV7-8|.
CASSLGRASDEKLFF
TGTGCCAGCAGCTTAGGGAGGGCAAGCGATGAAAAACTGTTTTTT
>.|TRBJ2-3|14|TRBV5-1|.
CASSLMTGRDTQYF
TGCGCCAGCAGCTTGATGACAGGCCGAGATACGCAGTATTTT
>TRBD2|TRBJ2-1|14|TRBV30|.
CAWSAGLGANEQFF
TGTGCCTGGAGTGCGGGACTAGGTGCGAATGAGCAGTTCTTC
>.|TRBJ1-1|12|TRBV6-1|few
CASSEALPEAFF
TGTGCCAGCAGTGAAGCTCTCCCTGAAGCTTTCTTT
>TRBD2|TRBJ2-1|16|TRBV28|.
CASSPPGLAGGNEQFF
TGTGCCAGCAGTCCCCCGGGACTAGCGGGAGGAAATGAGCAGTTCTTC
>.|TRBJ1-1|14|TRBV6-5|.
CASSYSEGFTEAFF
TGTGCCAGCAGTTACTCGGAGGGATTCACTGAAGCTTTCTTT
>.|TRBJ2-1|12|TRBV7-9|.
CASSLGTGEQFF
TGTGCCAGCAGCTTAGGTACCGGGGAGCAGTTCTTC
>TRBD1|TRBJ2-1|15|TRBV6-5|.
CASSYHRGRSSEQFF
TGTGCCAGCAGTTACCACAGGGGGCGTTCTAGTGAGCAGTTCTTC
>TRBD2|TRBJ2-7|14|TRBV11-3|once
CASATGLADYEQYF
TGTGCCAGCGCTACGGGACTAGCGGACTACGAGCAGTACTTC
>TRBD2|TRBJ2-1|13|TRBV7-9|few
CASSAPPSGEQFF
TGTGCCAGCAGCGCGCCTCCTAGCGGTGAGCAGTTCTTC
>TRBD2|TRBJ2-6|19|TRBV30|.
CAGGKELAGGLSGANVLTF
TGTGCCGGGGGAAAGGAACTAGCGGGAGGTCTCTCTGGGGCCAACGTCCTGACTTTC
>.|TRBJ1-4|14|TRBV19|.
CASSIMAANEKLFF
TGTGCCAGTAGTATTATGGCGGCTAATGAAAAACTGTTTTTT
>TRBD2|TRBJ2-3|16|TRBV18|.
CASSPKAGGPPDTQYF
TGTGCCAGCTCACCAAAAGCGGGAGGGCCCCCAGATACGCAGTATTTT
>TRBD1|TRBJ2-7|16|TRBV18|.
CASSLAPTGLGYEQYF
TGTGCCAGCTCACTGGCTCCGACAGGGTTAGGCTACGAGCAGTACTTC
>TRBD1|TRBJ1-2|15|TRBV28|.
CASSFIIRGPYGYTF
TGTGCCAGCAGTTTTATAATCAGGGGGCCCTATGGCTACACCTTC
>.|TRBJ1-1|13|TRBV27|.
CASSPGNPTEAFF
TGTGCCAGCAGTCCCGGGAACCCCACTGAAGCTTTCTTT
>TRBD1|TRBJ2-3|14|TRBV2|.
CATNRDRGSDTQYF
TGTGCCACCAACCGGGACAGGGGCTCAGATACGCAGTATTTT
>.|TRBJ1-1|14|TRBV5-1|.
CASSLAGSSMEAFF
TGCGCCAGCAGCTTGGCCGGGTCTAGTATGGAAGCTTTCTTT
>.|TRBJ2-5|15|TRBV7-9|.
CASSPRLGRLETQYF
TGTGCCAGCAGCCCCCGACTGGGTCGTCTGGAGACCCAGTACTTC
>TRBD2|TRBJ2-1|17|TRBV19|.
CASSMMLRGSSYNEQFF
TGTGCCAGTAGTATGATGTTGCGCGGGAGCTCCTACAATGAGCAGTTCTTC
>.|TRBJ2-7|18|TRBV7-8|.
CASSLGVWASTTPYEQYF
TGTGCCAGCAGCTTAGGGGTTTGGGCCTCAACGACCCCCTACGAGCAGTACTTC
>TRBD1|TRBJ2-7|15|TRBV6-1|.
CASSVNPDRVWEQYF
TGTGCCAGCTCAGTGAACCCAGACAGGGTTTGGGAGCAGTACTTC
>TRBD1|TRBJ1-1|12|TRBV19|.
CASRTGKTEAFF
TGTGCCAGTAGGACAGGGAAAACTGAAGCTTTCTTT
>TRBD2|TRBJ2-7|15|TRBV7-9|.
CASSLGGGSSYEQYF
TGTGCCAGCAGCTTAGGAGGCGGGAGCTCCTACGAGCAGTACTTC
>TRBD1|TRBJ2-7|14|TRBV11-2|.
CASSEVDRVYEQYF
TGTGCCAGCAGCGAAGTGGACAGGGTCTACGAGCAGTACTTC
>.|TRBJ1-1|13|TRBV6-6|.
CASSLDSNTEAFF
TGTGCCAGCAGTTTGGACAGTAACACTGAAGCTTTCTTT
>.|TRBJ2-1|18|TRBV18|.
CASSPSIIQGPAYNEQFF
TGTGCCAGCTCACCTTCAATTATACAGGGACCTGCATACAATGAGCAGTTCTTC
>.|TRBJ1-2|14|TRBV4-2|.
CASSQVTGNYGYTF
TGTGCCAGCAGCCAAGTTACAGGAAACTATGGCTACACCTTC
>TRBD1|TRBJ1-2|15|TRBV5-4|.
CASSVGTGDLYGYTF
TGTGCCAGCAGCGTTGGGACAGGGGACCTCTATGGCTACACCTTC
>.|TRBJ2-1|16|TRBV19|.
CASSIDARWPTAEQFF
TGTGCCAGTAGTATAGATGCCAGGTGGCCCACGGCGGAGCAGTTCTTC
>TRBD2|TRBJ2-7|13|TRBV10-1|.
CATRAGGSYEQYF
TGCGCCACCAGAGCGGGAGGATCCTACGAGCAGTACTTC
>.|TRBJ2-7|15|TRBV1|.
CTSSLGLEPSYEQYF
TGCACCAGCAGCCTAGGACTAGAGCCGTCCTACGAGCAGTACTTC
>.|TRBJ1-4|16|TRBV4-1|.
CASSQDGSRFNEKLFF
TGCGCCAGCAGCCAAGATGGGAGCCGTTTTAATGAAAAACTGTTTTTT
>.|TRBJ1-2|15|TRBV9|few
CASSVVRWGTYGYTF
TGTGCCAGCAGCGTAGTCCGGTGGGGGACTTATGGCTACACCTTC
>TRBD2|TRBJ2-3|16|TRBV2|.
CASSAPLAGGGNTQYF
TGTGCCAGCAGCGCCCCACTAGCGGGAGGAGGGAATACGCAGTATTTT
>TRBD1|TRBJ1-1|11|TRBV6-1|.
CASPRGSEAFF
TGTGCCAGCCCCAGGGGGTCTGAAGCTTTCTTT
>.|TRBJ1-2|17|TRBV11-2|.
CASSLTPGESRDYGYTF
TGTGCCAGCAGCTTAACCCCAGGGGAAAGTAGAGACTATGGCTACACCTTC
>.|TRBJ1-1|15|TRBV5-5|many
CASSSYGGEGTEAFF
TGTGCCAGCAGCTCCTATGGGGGGGAAGGAACTGAAGCTTTCTTT
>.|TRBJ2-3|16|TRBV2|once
CASSGADSLLEDTQYF
TGTGCCAGCAGTGGGGCAGACAGCCTTCTCGAAGATACGCAGTATTTT
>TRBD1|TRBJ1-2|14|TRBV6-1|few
CASSEVTGDRGYTF
TGTGCCAGCAGTGAAGTCACAGGGGACCGTGGCTACACCTTC
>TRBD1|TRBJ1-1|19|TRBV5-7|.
CASSYLPHRGWGPYTEAFF
TGTGCCAGCAGCTACTTGCCGCACAGGGGATGGGGGCCTTACACTGAAGCTTTCTTT
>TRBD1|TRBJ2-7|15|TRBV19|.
CASSPGQANSYEQYF
TGTGCCAGTAGTCCGGGACAGGCGAACTCCTACGAGCAGTACTTC
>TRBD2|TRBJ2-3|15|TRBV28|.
CASSLSGRGTDTQYF
TGTGCCAGCAGTTTAAGCGGGAGGGGCACAGATACGCAGTATTTT
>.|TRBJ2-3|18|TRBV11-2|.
CASSLTSTGITSTDTQYF
TGTGCCAGCAGCCTCACAAGCACAGGTATCACTAGCACAGATACGCAGTATTTT
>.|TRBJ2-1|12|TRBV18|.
CASHGTDGGWFF
TGTGCCAGCCACGGGACCGACGGGGGATGGTTCTTC
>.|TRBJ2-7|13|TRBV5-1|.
CASSLERTYEQYF
TGCGCCAGCAGCTTGGAGCGGACCTACGAGCAGTACTTC
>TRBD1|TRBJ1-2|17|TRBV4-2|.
CASSQSPGQATNYGYTF
TGTGCCAGCAGCCAATCCCCGGGACAGGCGACTAACTATGGCTACACCTTC
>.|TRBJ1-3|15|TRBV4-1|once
CASSQELPGGNTIYF
TGCGCCAGCAGCCAAGAGCTCCCGGGGGGAAACACCATATATTTT
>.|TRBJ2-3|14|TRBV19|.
CASSRTVNTDTQYF
TGTGCCAGTAGTAGGACAGTGAACACAGATACGCAGTATTTT
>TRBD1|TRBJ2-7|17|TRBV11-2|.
CASSLLTGGVPFREQYF
TGTGCCAGCAGCTTATTGACAGGGGGAGTCCCTTTTCGTGAGCAGTACTTC
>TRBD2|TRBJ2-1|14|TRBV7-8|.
CASSFTSGYNEQFF
TGTGCCAGCAGCTTCACTAGCGGTTACAATGAGCAGTTCTTC
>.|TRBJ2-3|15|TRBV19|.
CASSMEGTSTDTQYF
TGTGCCAGTAGTATGGAGGGGACTAGCACAGATACGCAGTATTTT
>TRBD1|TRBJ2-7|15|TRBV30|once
CAWSGQGWQPYEQYF
TGTGCCTGGAGTGGACAGGGATGGCAACCCTACGAGCAGTACTTC
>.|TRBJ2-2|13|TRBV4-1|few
CASSQVGGGELFF
TGCGCCAGCAGCCAGGTGGGGGGCGGGGAGCTGTTTTTT